This T cell receptor (beta chain) was identified during a study of blood T cell repertoires in COVID-19. Across the whole study: Some COVID-19 samples were acute and others convalescent; all came from the United States, Italy and Spain. Sources were T cells, B-cell-depleted T cells, or PBMCs; the material itself was cDNA or gDNA.

In the original analysis: Reference gene primers were amplified, and this amplification served to estimate nucleated cell counts. Data came from immunoSEQ multiplex PCR; TCRdb stores just in-frame clones and leaves some out. The D gene and trimming were derived from the DNA, and the V and J assignments and clone size from that table. Here the sample spans roughly 27,000 clones, 75% to 95% being singletons. Germline lookup yields CDR1 MNHEY and CDR2 SMNVEV (reference sequence). V lost 7 bases to trimming and J lost 4 bases, with 13 bases between them. The CDR3 length is 13 residues. Sequencing was performed on peripheral blood. The chain carries TRBV27 and TRBJ2-5, with D possibly being TRBD2 (5 bases). The sequence came from a human donor with active COVID-19. The donor label of this sample is uncertain. CDR3 bases: TGTGCCAGCACCCCCGCCGGGGTAGAGACCCAGTACTTC. It specifies CASTPAGVETQYF.